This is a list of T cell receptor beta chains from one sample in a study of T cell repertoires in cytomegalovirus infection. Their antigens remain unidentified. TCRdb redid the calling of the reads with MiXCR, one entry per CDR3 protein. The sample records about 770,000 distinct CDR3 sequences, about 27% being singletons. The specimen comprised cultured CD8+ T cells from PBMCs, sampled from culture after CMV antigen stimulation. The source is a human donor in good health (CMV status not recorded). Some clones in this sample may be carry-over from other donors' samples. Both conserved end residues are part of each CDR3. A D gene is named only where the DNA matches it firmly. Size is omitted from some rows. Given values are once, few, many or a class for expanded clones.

cdr3_nt: TGTGCCAGCAGTCCAGACAGGGCCCCCGGGGAGCTGTTTTTT; cdr3_aa: CASSPDRAPGELFF; j_call: TRBJ2-2; v_call: TRBV27; clone_size: many; d_call: TRBD1
cdr3_nt: TGTGCCAGCAGCCGACCGGGACTAGCGGGGGGCCATGAGCAGTTCTTC; cdr3_aa: CASSRPGLAGGHEQFF; j_call: TRBJ2-1; v_call: TRBV12-3/TRBV12-4; clone_size: many; d_call: TRBD2
cdr3_nt: TGTGCCAGCAGCGTCCAGGGATCTCTGGGGTTGAACACTGAAGCTTTCTTT; cdr3_aa: CASSVQGSLGLNTEAFF; j_call: TRBJ1-1; v_call: TRBV9; clone_size: .; d_call: .
cdr3_nt: TGTGCCAGCAGCCCATTGACAGGGGACTATGGCTACACCTTC; cdr3_aa: CASSPLTGDYGYTF; j_call: TRBJ1-2; v_call: TRBV7-6; clone_size: many; d_call: TRBD1
cdr3_nt: TGTGCCAGCAGCTCTACTGGCACAGATACGCAGTATTTT; cdr3_aa: CASSSTGTDTQYF; j_call: TRBJ2-3; v_call: TRBV7-8; clone_size: many; d_call: .
cdr3_nt: TGTGCCAGCAGCTTCGTACTGGGCTCTGGAAACACCATATATTTT; cdr3_aa: CASSFVLGSGNTIYF; j_call: TRBJ1-3; v_call: TRBV7-2; clone_size: many; d_call: .
cdr3_nt: TGTGCCAGCAGCTTAAGGACAGGGGGCCATGACACAGATACGCAGTATTTT; cdr3_aa: CASSLRTGGHDTDTQYF; j_call: TRBJ2-3; v_call: TRBV7-6; clone_size: .; d_call: TRBD1
cdr3_nt: TGTGCCAGCAGCTTAAGAGAGGGGACGAACACTGAAGCTTTCTTT; cdr3_aa: CASSLREGTNTEAFF; j_call: TRBJ1-1; v_call: TRBV7-9; clone_size: many; d_call: .
cdr3_nt: TGTGCCAGCAGTTTATCATATCCGGGGTACTCACCCCTCCACTTT; cdr3_aa: CASSLSYPGYSPLHF; j_call: TRBJ1-6; v_call: TRBV27; clone_size: .; d_call: .
cdr3_nt: TGTGCCAGCAGTGAATGGATGGCTTTTGGGGGTTACGAGCAGTACTTC; cdr3_aa: CASSEWMAFGGYEQYF; j_call: TRBJ2-7; v_call: TRBV6-1; clone_size: .; d_call: .
cdr3_nt: TGTGCCAGCAGCTTAGCAACGGGGACCGATACGCAGTATTTT; cdr3_aa: CASSLATGTDTQYF; j_call: TRBJ2-3; v_call: TRBV7-6; clone_size: .; d_call: .
cdr3_nt: TGTGCCAGCAGTTACTCGAACTCGGCAGAAAATTCACCCCTCCACTTT; cdr3_aa: CASSYSNSAENSPLHF; j_call: TRBJ1-6; v_call: TRBV6-2/TRBV6-3; clone_size: .; d_call: .
cdr3_nt: TGTGCCAGCAGCTCCGGACTAGCGGAGGCCATTTACGAGCAGTACTTC; cdr3_aa: CASSSGLAEAIYEQYF; j_call: TRBJ2-7; v_call: TRBV12-3/TRBV12-4; clone_size: .; d_call: TRBD2
cdr3_nt: TGTGCCAGCAGACCTGTTGGGGGGGACCCCTACAATGAGCAGTTCTTC; cdr3_aa: CASRPVGGDPYNEQFF; j_call: TRBJ2-1; v_call: TRBV5-4; clone_size: .; d_call: TRBD2
cdr3_nt: TGTGCCAGCAGCTATGACAGGGGGGATAATTCACCCCTCCACTTT; cdr3_aa: CASSYDRGDNSPLHF; j_call: TRBJ1-6; v_call: TRBV28; clone_size: .; d_call: TRBD1